Below, 19 T cell receptor beta chains from the same sample are listed, as sequenced in a study of CD8 T cells in Susac syndrome. RNA in amounts of roughly 0.5 to 1 ug was reverse transcribed with random hexamers. TCRdb called the immunoSEQ multiplex PCR reads again in MiXCR, with one record for every CDR3 protein. The sample shows approximately 120,000 distinct CDR3 sequences, roughly 91% of them seen only once. The material sequenced was CD4+ T cells from PBMCs. The receptor set was obtained from a human donor in good health.

V is TRBV6-2 or TRBV6-3 and J is TRBJ1-1; D remains ambiguous. Germline V gene lookup returns CDR1 MNHEY and CDR2 SVGEGT. The CDR3 is 16 amino acids. Trimming left V 4 bases short and J 4 bases short, with 19 bases between. CDR3 nucleotide sequence: TGTGCCAGCAGTTTAGCTTCTCCTCCTCAAAGCACTGAAGCTTTCTTT. Translating gives CASSLASPPQSTEAFF.

This clonotype was counted between two and nine times. V is TRBV11-2 and J is TRBJ1-2, with a tentative D call TRBD1 (6 bases). Germline V gene sequence: CDR1 SGHAT, CDR2 FQNNGV. The CDR3 runs 13 residues. V lost 3 bases and J 3 bases, leaving 8 bases between the germline ends. The CDR3 protein is CASSLGGDYGYTF. In nucleotides, the CDR3 is TGTGCCAGCAGCTTGGGGGGCGACTATGGCTACACCTTC.

The V and J genes are TRBV3-1 and TRBJ2-1, with D tentatively TRBD1 (5 bases). V was trimmed by 0 bases and J by 9 bases, leaving 12 bases between them. The CDR3 covers 14 residues. Germline-derived CDR1 and CDR2 are LGHDT and YNNKEL (reference sequence). The CDR3 nucleotides read TGTGCCAGCAGCCAAGATCTGGCAAGGGGTGAGCAGTTCTTC. It yields the protein CASSQDLARGEQFF.

The V and J genes are TRBV7-6 and TRBJ2-2; 8 bases are shared with TRBD2. V lost 6 bases and J lost 1; bases outside the gene matches: 7. Germline V gene data show CDR1 as SGHVS and CDR2 as FNYEAQ. The CDR3 extends over 16 amino acids. DNA for the CDR3: TGTGCCAGCAGACAACTAGCGGACAAGAACACCGGGGAGCTGTTTTTT. It encodes CASRQLADKNTGELFF.

The chain recombines TRBV3-1 with TRBJ2-6; D remains unclear. CDR3 length: 16 residues. Trimming took 4 bases from V and 4 from J, leaving 14 bases between them. In germline, CDR1 is LGHDT, CDR2 YNNKEL (reference sequence). DNA for the CDR3: TGTGCCAGCAGCCCTCAGCCGGGTATAGGGGCCAACGTCCTGACTTTC. Translated, it gives CASSPQPGIGANVLTF.

V gene TRBV28 combines with J gene TRBJ1-3; D unresolved. Germline assignment: CDR1 MDHEN and CDR2 SYDVKM. The V gene lost 7 bases and the J gene lost 0 bases, with 16 bases spanning the gap. The CDR3 has 16 amino acids. The DNA for the CDR3 is TGTGCCAGCACCGCACCAGGCCCGAGCTCTGGAAACACCATATATTTT. It specifies CASTAPGPSSGNTIYF.

This clonotype was picked up one time. The chain combines TRBV10-3 with TRBJ2-2; 7 bases fit TRBD2. Per the germline V gene, CDR1 is ENHRY and CDR2 is SYGVKD. Losses at the gene ends were 8 bases for V and 6 bases for J; bases not matched to a gene: 3. The CDR3 consists of 12 residues. The CDR3 nucleotides read TGTGCCATCGGGGGGGGGTCCGGGGAGCTGTTTTTT. Encoded protein: CAIGGGSGELFF.

The chain recombines TRBV5-1 with TRBJ1-1; unclear D gene. The germline V gene has CDR1 SGHRS and CDR2 YFSETQ. This CDR3 is 15 amino acids long. V lost 0 bases and J lost 3, with 12 bases in between. The CDR3 bases are TGCGCCAGCAGCTTGGGCCCGGGTTCCGACACTGAAGCTTTCTTT. Encoded protein: CASSLGPGSDTEAFF.

This sequence joins TRBV10-3 and TRBJ2-7; 10 bases fit TRBD2. Germline values: CDR1 ENHRY, CDR2 SYGVKD. Germline trimming cut 1 base from V and 4 bases from J; bases unmatched to any gene: 1. This CDR3 is built from 14 residues. The CDR3 DNA follows: TGTGCCATCAGTGAGTTAGCGGGAGGTTACGAGCAGTACTTC. It translates to CAISELAGGYEQYF.

The J gene is TRBJ1-1, the V gene TRBV19; D not certain. Germline V gene sequence: CDR1 LNHDA, CDR2 SQIVND (reference sequence). The V gene lost 6 bases and the J gene lost 6 bases, with 11 bases spanning the gap. CDR3 length: 12 amino acids. The CDR3, as DNA: TGTGCCAGTAGCAGAAGGGTTTCTGAAGCTTTCTTT. Translated, it gives CASSRRVSEAFF.

CDR3 in amino acids: CSARSGGDQPQHF. The CDR3 DNA follows: TGCAGTGCTAGATCCGGGGGGGATCAGCCCCAGCATTTT. The chain is built from TRBV20-1 and TRBJ1-5, with D possibly matching TRBD1 (5 bases). Per germline, CDR1 DFQATT and CDR2 SNEGSKA (reference sequence). The V end was cut by 2 bases, the J end by 5 bases, with 10 bases between. The CDR3 extends over 13 amino acids.

The CDR3 DNA is TGCAGTGCCCCAAGACAGACGAACACCGGGGAGCTGTTTTTT. The encoded protein is CSAPRQTNTGELFF. V usage is TRBV20-1 and J usage is TRBJ2-2, with D possibly TRBD1 on 5 matching bases. Trimming stripped 6 bases from V and 0 bases from J, with 11 bases between. Looked up from germline, CDR1 is DFQATT and CDR2 is SNEGSKA (reference sequence). This CDR3 has 14 amino acids.

V gene TRBV7-9 combines with J gene TRBJ1-1; D call uncertain. The CDR3 has 13 amino acids. The germline V gene has CDR1 SEHNR and CDR2 FQNEAQ (reference sequence). Trimming removed 2 bases from V and 6 bases from J, with 10 bases in between. The CDR3 region is CASSLRGAAEAFF. The CDR3, as DNA: TGTGCCAGCAGCTTACGGGGTGCGGCTGAAGCTTTCTTT. The variable domain in full, completed from reference TRBV7-9 and TRBJ1-1, reads DTGVSQNPRHKITKRGQNVTFRCDPISEHNRLYWYRQTLGQGPEFLTYFQNEAQLEKSRLLSDRFSAERPKGSFSTLEIQRTEQGDSAMYLCASSLRGAAEAFFGQGTRLTVV.

The chain joins TRBV7-9 to TRBJ1-5; a possible D gene is TRBD1 (5 bases). The CDR3 extends over 15 amino acids. V lost 5 bases and J 3 bases, leaving 14 bases between the germline ends. Germline V gene data show CDR1 as SEHNR and CDR2 as FQNEAQ (reference sequence). Written as DNA, the CDR3 is TGTGCCAGCAGCGGAGGCGGGGCGGTCAATCAGCCCCAGCATTTT. It is translated as CASSGGGAVNQPQHF.

The V call is TRBV15, the J call TRBJ2-1; a weak D match, TRBD1 (6 bases). Germline loops: CDR1 LNHNV, CDR2 YYDKDF (reference sequence). The CDR3 runs 18 residues. The ends were cut back, 4 bases at V and 1 base at J, with 20 bases in the middle. CDR3 loop: CATSTIQGNFGSYNEQFF. CDR3 in DNA: TGTGCCACCAGCACGATACAGGGTAATTTTGGGTCCTACAATGAGCAGTTCTTC.

V is TRBV7-2 and J is TRBJ1-1; D is unresolved. CDR3 length: 15 residues. Germline CDR1 reads SGHTA; CDR2 reads FQGNSA. V lost 5 bases, J lost 3 bases, and 16 bases lay in between. The DNA for the CDR3 is TGTGCCAGCAGCCCCCAGTCGCCGAACTACACTGAAGCTTTCTTT. It specifies CASSPQSPNYTEAFF.

The CDR3 protein is CASSPREPTEAFF. The CDR3, as DNA: TGTGCCAGCTCACCGAGGGAACCAACTGAAGCTTTCTTT. The rearrangement uses TRBV18 and TRBJ1-1; D gene unclear. V was trimmed by 3 bases and J by 5 bases, leaving 10 bases between them. The CDR3 is 13 amino acids. Looked up from germline, CDR1 is KGHSH and CDR2 is LQKENI.

The chain links TRBV29-1 to TRBJ2-2; 8 bases line up with TRBD2. The CDR3 runs to 13 residues. CDR1 and CDR2 (germline): SQVTM, ANQGSEA. V lost 7 bases and J lost 5; bases outside the gene matches: 6. The CDR3 DNA follows: TGCAGCGCCCGGCGGGGGGCGACCGGGGAGCTGTTTTTT. It codes for CSARRGATGELFF.

The chain couples TRBV7-2 to TRBJ1-5; a weak D match, TRBD1 (6 bases). This CDR3 has 15 amino acids. In germline, CDR1 is SGHTA, CDR2 FQGNSA. The germline V and J ends were trimmed by 5 bases and 0 bases, with 11 bases remaining between them. In nucleotides, the CDR3 is TGTGCCAGCAGCCCAGGACAGCCTAGCAATCAGCCCCAGCATTTT. This encodes CASSPGQPSNQPQHF.